This TCR beta chain was captured in a study of patients and donors after allogeneic stem cell transplantation. Each CDR3 protein gets one entry after TCRdb re-called the RT-PCR reads with MiXCR. The sample holds 200,000 to 250,000 distinct CDR3 sequences, approximately 14% seen once. This CDR3 is built from 14 residues. From germline, CDR1 is KGHDR and CDR2 SFDVKD. V lost 5 bases, J lost 7 bases, and 15 bases lay in between. This clonotype was counted many times. The source material was blood, either unsorted or a sorted T cell fraction (not recorded which). The chain is built from TRBV24-1 and TRBJ2-3; D not resolved. This TCR was sampled from a human donor who was either an allogeneic HSCT recipient or a stem cell or donor lymphocyte infusion donor (not recorded which). It is not recorded whose cells these are; they may come from a transplant donor. Here the CDR3 DNA reads TGTGCCACCAGTGCACCAACCGAGGTTTATACGCAGTATTTT. It is translated as CATSAPTEVYTQYF.